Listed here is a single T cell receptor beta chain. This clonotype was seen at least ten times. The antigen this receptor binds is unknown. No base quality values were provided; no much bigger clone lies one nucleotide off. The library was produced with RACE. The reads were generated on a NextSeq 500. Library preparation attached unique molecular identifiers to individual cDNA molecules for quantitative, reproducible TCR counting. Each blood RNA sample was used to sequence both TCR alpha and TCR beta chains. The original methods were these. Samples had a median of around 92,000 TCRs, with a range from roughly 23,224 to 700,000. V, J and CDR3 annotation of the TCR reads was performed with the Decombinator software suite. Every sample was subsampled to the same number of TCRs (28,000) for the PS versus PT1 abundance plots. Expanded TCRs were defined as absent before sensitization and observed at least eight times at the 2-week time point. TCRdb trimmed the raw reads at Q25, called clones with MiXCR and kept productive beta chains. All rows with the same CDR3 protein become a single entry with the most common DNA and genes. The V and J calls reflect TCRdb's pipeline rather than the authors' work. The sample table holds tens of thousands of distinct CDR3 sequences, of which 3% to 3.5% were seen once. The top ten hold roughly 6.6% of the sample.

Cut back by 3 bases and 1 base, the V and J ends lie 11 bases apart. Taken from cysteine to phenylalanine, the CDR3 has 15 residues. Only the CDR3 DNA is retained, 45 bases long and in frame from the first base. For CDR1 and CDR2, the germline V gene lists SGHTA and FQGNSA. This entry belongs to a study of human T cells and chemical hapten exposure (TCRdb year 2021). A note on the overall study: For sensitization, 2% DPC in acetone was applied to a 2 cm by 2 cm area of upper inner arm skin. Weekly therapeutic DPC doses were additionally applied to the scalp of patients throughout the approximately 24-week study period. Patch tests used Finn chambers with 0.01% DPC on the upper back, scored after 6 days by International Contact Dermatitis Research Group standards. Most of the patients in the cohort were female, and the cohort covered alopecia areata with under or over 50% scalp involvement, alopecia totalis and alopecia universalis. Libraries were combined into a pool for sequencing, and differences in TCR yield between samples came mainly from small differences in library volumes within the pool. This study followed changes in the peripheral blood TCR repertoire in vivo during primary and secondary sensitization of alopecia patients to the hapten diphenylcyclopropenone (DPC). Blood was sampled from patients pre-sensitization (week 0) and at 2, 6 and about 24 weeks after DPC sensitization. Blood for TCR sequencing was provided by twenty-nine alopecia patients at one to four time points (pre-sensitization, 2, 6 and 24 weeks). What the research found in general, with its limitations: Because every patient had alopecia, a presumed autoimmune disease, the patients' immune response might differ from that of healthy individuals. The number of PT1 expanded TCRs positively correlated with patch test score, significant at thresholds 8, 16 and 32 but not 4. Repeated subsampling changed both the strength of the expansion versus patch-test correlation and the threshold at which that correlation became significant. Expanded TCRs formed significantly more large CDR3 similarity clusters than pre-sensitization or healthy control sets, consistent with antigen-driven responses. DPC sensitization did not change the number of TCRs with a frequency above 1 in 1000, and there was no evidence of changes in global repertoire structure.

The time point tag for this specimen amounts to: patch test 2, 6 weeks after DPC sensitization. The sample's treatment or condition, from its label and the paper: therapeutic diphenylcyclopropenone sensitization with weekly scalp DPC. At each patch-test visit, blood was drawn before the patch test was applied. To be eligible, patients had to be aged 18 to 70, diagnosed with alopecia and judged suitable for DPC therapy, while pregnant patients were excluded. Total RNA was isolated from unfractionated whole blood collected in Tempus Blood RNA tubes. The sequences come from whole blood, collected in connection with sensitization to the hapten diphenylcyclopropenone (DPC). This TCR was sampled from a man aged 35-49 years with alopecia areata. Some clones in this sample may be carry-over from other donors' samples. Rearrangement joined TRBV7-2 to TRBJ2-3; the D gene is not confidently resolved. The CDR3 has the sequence CASSLYSGRTDTQYF. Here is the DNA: TGTGCCAGCAGCTTGTATTCCGGGCGCACAGATACGCAGTATTTT.